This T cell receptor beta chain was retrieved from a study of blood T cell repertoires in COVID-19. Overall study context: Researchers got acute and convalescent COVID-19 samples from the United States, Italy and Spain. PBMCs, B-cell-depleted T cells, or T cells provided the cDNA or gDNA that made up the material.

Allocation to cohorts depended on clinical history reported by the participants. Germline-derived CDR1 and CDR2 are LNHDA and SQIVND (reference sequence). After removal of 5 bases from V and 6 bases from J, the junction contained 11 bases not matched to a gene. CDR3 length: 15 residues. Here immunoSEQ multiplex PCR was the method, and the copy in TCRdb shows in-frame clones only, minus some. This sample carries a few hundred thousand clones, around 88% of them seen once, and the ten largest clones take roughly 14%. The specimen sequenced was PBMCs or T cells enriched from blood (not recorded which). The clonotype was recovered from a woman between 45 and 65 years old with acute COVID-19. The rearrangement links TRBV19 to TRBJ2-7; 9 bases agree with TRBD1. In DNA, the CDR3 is TGTGCCAGTAGTTTCCGCCTGGACAGGGGAGGCGAGCAGTACTTC. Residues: CASSFRLDRGGEQYF.